The T cell receptor beta chain described here comes from a study of T cell changes during pregnancy in multiple sclerosis. Only in-frame clones appear in the TCRdb table, and some are missing; sequencing was by immunoSEQ multiplex PCR. Among 18,000 or so clones, around 90% were seen once, and the ten largest hold 1.3%. Trimming at V came to 9 bases and at J to 4 bases, leaving 11 bases not matched to a gene. The CDR3 has 14 amino acids. Per germline, CDR1 LNHDA and CDR2 SQIVND (reference sequence). Here the sequenced sample was CD4+ T cells from peripheral blood mononuclear cells, taken in the first trimester of pregnancy. The TCR was taken from a female donor in good health, enrolled as a control in a pregnancy study. J is TRBJ1-2 and V is TRBV19; the match to TRBD1 covers 7 bases. The CDR3 nucleotides read TGTGCCAGCCACGTAAACAGGGGCCCCTATGGCTACACCTTC. Translating it yields CASHVNRGPYGYTF.